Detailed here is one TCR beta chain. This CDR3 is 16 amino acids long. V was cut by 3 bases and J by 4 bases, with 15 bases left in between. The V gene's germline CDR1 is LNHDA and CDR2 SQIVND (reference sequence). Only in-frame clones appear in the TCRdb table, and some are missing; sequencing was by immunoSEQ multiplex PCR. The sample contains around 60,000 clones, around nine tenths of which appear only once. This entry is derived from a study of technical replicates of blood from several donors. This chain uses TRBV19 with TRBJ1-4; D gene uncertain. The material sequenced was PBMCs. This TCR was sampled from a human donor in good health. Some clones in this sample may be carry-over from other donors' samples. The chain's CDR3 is CASSIYSGGGNEKLFF. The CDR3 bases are TGTGCCAGTAGTATCTATTCGGGCGGAGGTAATGAAAAACTGTTTTTT.